This TCR beta chain was sequenced in a study of cytomegalovirus exposure and HLA in healthy donors. Findings and limits, study-wide: Cytomegalovirus association was assigned to 170 or so TCR beta chains. What was likely a sequencing artifact was a cluster of highly shared sequence variants. Immune exposure information comprised only CMV serostatus. Common viral pathogens seemed, in a later analysis, to connect with several of the most significant clusters.

Primers included in the PCR were 60 Vbeta and 13 Jbeta primers. TCRdb's copy holds only in-frame clones and misses some; the assay was immunoSEQ multiplex PCR. The sample lists some 180,000 clones; about 80% were seen once. Comments on this clone: Its specificity is not known.

Trimming took 1 base from V and 1 from J; bases not matched to a gene: 4. The V gene's germline CDR1 is SGHNT and CDR2 YYREEE (reference sequence). The CDR3 consists of 15 residues. The sequenced material came from PBMCs. The chain recombines TRBV5-4 with TRBJ2-5; 7 bases are a match to TRBD1. The TCR originated in a man aged 35 to 55 in good health and CMV-seronegative. The CDR3 loop is CASSLMQGVQETQYF. CDR3 in DNA: TGTGCCAGCAGCTTGATGCAGGGGGTCCAAGAGACCCAGTACTTC.